This TCR beta chain was recovered during a study of post-analysis software for immune sequencing data. Germline CDR1 and CDR2: MDHEN and SYDVKM. Trimming shortened V by 6 bases and J by 8 bases, and 10 bases separated the two germline ends. This CDR3 contains 11 residues. Regarding this clonotype: Its antigen is undetermined.

TCR beta cDNA libraries included unique molecular identifiers. TCRdb called the PCR reads again in MiXCR, with one record for every CDR3 protein. The sample has 430,000 or so distinct CDR3 sequences, 35% to 45% seen once. Study findings and constraints: With TRBV5-6, TRBV5-1 and TRBV20-1 included, about five TRBV segments were more frequent in patients than in controls.

This receptor was obtained from a girl aged 2-9 years with multiple sclerosis. Sample: blood. The chain uses TRBV28 and TRBJ1-2, with D perhaps matching TRBD1 (5 bases). CDR3 region: CASRTEPGYTF. DNA for the CDR3: TGTGCCAGCAGGACAGAGCCCGGCTACACCTTC.